This T cell receptor beta chain was obtained from a study of cytomegalovirus exposure and HLA in healthy donors. The method was immunoSEQ multiplex PCR; TCRdb's version includes in-frame clones alone and lacks a portion of them. This table holds about 190,000 clones, approximately 84% found once. In the case of this clone: Its antigen is as yet unknown.

Study conclusions and caveats: The authors confirmed in vitro that three CMV-associated chains were specific for CMV antigens. The investigators catalogued 150 to 200 TCR beta chains as cytomegalovirus-associated. Reports indicated that the classifier achieved high specificity and sensitivity in diagnosing cytomegalovirus status.

The donors were part of the validation cohort, which consisted of about 130 subjects and was separate from the first cohort of about 670 subjects. This receptor was identified in a woman younger than 35 in good health and CMV-seropositive. The sample taken for sequencing was PBMCs.

CDR3: CASSTVNTEAFF. CDR3 DNA sequence: TGTGCCAGCAGCACGGTGAACACTGAAGCTTTCTTT. The J gene is TRBJ1-1, the V gene TRBV7-9; D call uncertain. The CDR3 contains 12 residues. CDR1 SEHNR and CDR2 FQNEAQ come from the germline V gene (reference sequence). The V end lost 5 bases, the J end lost 0 bases, and 4 bases lay between the germline ends.